These 6 T cell receptor beta chains were sequenced from one sample in a study of T cell responses to AZD1222 COVID-19 vaccine. Here immunoSEQ multiplex PCR was the method, and the copy in TCRdb shows in-frame clones only, minus some. In the table there are 60,000 or so clones, roughly 88% of which are singletons. The sample here was peripheral blood, taken on day 0 of AZD1222 vaccination. Source of these receptors: an adult in good health.

This clone was observed a few times. The chain joins TRBV7-3 to TRBJ2-1; no clear D gene. Trimming pared 1 base from V and 6 bases from J, leaving 13 bases between. CDR1 and CDR2 (germline): SGHTA, FQGTGA. The CDR3 runs 15 residues. The CDR3 DNA is TGTGCCAGCAGCTTAAGCCCACGGATTAGCAATGAGCAGTTCTTC. This encodes CASSLSPRISNEQFF.

The chain has TRBV10-3 and TRBJ2-7, with D possibly matching TRBD2 (6 bases). The V end lost 6 bases, the J end lost 3 bases, and 15 bases lay between the germline ends. CDR3 size: 14 residues. The V gene's germline CDR1 is ENHRY and CDR2 SYGVKD. CDR3 sequence: CAIRGGASDYEQYV. CDR3 nucleotide sequence: TGTGCCATCAGGGGAGGAGCGTCAGACTACGAGCAGTACGTC.

The DNA for the CDR3 is TGTGCCAGCATGATTAGGGAAGGGCATGGTGGCTACACCTTC. Translated, it gives CASMIREGHGGYTF. The chain employs TRBV6-6 and TRBJ1-2; D gene unclear. There are 14 residues in the CDR3. Per germline, CDR1 MNHNY and CDR2 SVGAGI (reference sequence). The V end was cut by 7 bases, the J end by 7 bases, with 19 bases between.

V usage is TRBV6-5 and J usage is TRBJ2-3; D is ambiguous. CDR1 and CDR2 (germline): MNHEY, SVGAGI. The germline V and J ends were trimmed by 6 bases and 1 base, with 14 bases remaining between them. The CDR3 totals 15 residues. CDR3 coding DNA: TGTGCCAGCAGATCCATGGGATCTCGCACAGATACGCAGTATTTT. The encoded protein is CASRSMGSRTDTQYF.

The genes are TRBV18 and TRBJ1-1; tentative D call: TRBD1 (6 bases). Per germline, CDR1 KGHSH and CDR2 LQKENI. V was cut by 2 bases and J by 11 bases, with 15 bases left in between. The CDR3 covers 13 residues. The CDR3 region is CASSPNQGRDAFF. The DNA of the CDR3 is TGTGCCAGCTCACCAAACCAGGGGAGAGATGCTTTCTTT.

V usage is TRBV18 and J usage is TRBJ1-2; 9 bases are shared with TRBD1. V lost 2 bases and J lost 3; bases outside the gene matches: 13. The CDR3 is 18 amino acids. CDR1 and CDR2 (germline): KGHSH, LQKENI. The CDR3 loop reads CASSPRGNRGQGYYGYTF. The CDR3 region has the DNA TGTGCCAGCTCACCAAGAGGGAACAGGGGGCAAGGTTACTATGGCTACACCTTC.